The source of this T cell receptor beta chain is a study of cytomegalovirus exposure and HLA in healthy donors. Study-level findings and limits: Reports indicated that the classifier achieved high specificity and sensitivity in diagnosing cytomegalovirus status. Analyzed later, most CMV-associated TCR beta chains appeared HLA-restricted. Earlier analysis yielded a pattern in which most TCR beta V segments were productive about 87% or about 30% of the time.

Healthy bone marrow donors supplied every sample. Germline V gene lookup returns CDR1 LGHNA and CDR2 YSLEER. The ends lost 0 bases at V and 7 bases at J; junction bases unmatched: 16. The CDR3 loop spans 18 amino acids. Comment on this clone: Its antigen is currently unknown.

Primers included in the PCR were 60 Vbeta and 13 Jbeta primers. Clones were sequenced by immunoSEQ multiplex PCR, and TCRdb holds only the in-frame ones, with some missing. The sample shows around 34,000 clones, and under 2% sits with its ten largest clones. This TCR was recovered from a woman between 35 and 50 years old in good health and CMV-seropositive. The gene calls are TRBV4-3 and TRBJ1-2, with 8 bases identical to TRBD1. Material for sequencing was PBMCs. CDR3: CASSQDRMTGAWKSGYTF. In DNA, the CDR3 is TGCGCCAGCAGCCAAGATCGAATGACAGGGGCGTGGAAGAGTGGCTACACCTTC.